This TCR beta chain was sequenced during a study of blood T cells in healthy people across ages. PCR was performed a second time for about 7 to 11 cycles using a sample-barcoded 5' primer and a J-beta primer mix. One entry per CDR3 protein, called by TCRdb with MiXCR from the 5' RACE reads. The table lists approximately 760,000 distinct CDR3 sequences, just under 25% of them singletons. Unmatched junction bases numbered 2, after V lost 6 bases and J lost 5 bases. Per germline, CDR1 SQVTM and CDR2 ANQGSEA. The CDR3 sequence is 11 residues long. These data were likewise used in another study, on T cells of mothers and their children. That study adds: Every mother produced more than 9.5 million TCR beta CDR3 reads, whereas every child provided about 3 million. Nobody spotted any persistent microchimeric T cell clones.

This TCR was sampled from a boy younger than 18 in good health. The chain carries TRBV29-1 and TRBJ1-2; 8 positions agree with TRBD1. Sample: blood. The CDR3 sequence is CSVDRAYGYTF. In nucleotides, the CDR3 is TGCAGCGTGGACAGGGCTTATGGCTACACCTTC.